A selection of T cell receptor beta chains follows, all from one sample in a study of identical twins. From the 5' RACE reads, TCRdb called clonotypes with MiXCR, one entry per CDR3 protein. In the table there are 1.5 million to 2 million distinct CDR3 sequences, more than 30% of which are singletons. Sequencing was done on a sample of cord blood. The receptors derive from a newborn girl in good health. The CDR3 runs from the conserved cysteine through the conserved F or W. A D gene is named only where the DNA matches it firmly.

-,TRBJ2-7,TRBV18,CASSPGGAEQYF
-,TRBJ2-3,TRBV6-2/TRBV6-3,CASRMTSSTDTQYF
TRBD2,-,TRBV20-1,CSARGRLAGGPRETQYF
-,TRBJ2-5,TRBV28,CASRPSRETQYF
-,TRBJ2-3,TRBV9,CASSVGPPSSTDTQYF
-,-,TRBV12-3/TRBV12-4,CASSGLAKGGETQYF
-,TRBJ1-1,TRBV12-5,CATLPPGNTEAFF
-,TRBJ2-2,TRBV18,CASSPTRNTGELFF
TRBD2,TRBJ2-1,TRBV29-1,CSAYLLAEKSNEQFF
-,TRBJ2-3,TRBV11-2,CASSLAWRGDTQYF
-,-,TRBV25-1,CASSGTGWGNIQYF
-,TRBJ2-3,TRBV9,CASSGRVGAPDTQYF
-,TRBJ2-4,TRBV6-5,CASSKQGPKNIQYF
-,TRBJ2-7,TRBV5-1,CASSTTGGQAYEQYF
TRBD1,TRBJ1-2,TRBV6-2/TRBV6-3,CASSYRGLIYGYTF
TRBD1,TRBJ1-5,TRBV2,CASLGQGGQPQHF
-,TRBJ1-1,TRBV5-1,CASSPLGPTNTEAFF
-,TRBJ1-1,TRBV6-8,CASSYSGGGRTEAFF
-,TRBJ2-2,TRBV3-1,CASSQGRGSTGELFF
-,TRBJ2-7,TRBV6-2/TRBV6-3,CASSLKGTLDEQYF
TRBD1,TRBJ2-7,TRBV7-9,CASSLMGTAAGEQYF
-,TRBJ1-5,TRBV12-5,CASGLEPGPRAEPQHF